The 23 T cell receptor beta chains below come from one sample, sequenced in a study of blood T cells in healthy people across ages. A sample-barcoded 5' primer and a J-beta primer mix were used in a second PCR of about 7 to 12 cycles. A single record per CDR3 protein comes from TCRdb applying MiXCR to the 5' RACE reads. The repertoire holds 1.5 million to 2 million distinct CDR3 sequences, with roughly 27% as singletons. The specimen was blood. These receptors were taken from a woman aged 30 to 39 in good health.

This clonotype was seen a handful of times. This rearrangement joins TRBV5-1 to TRBJ1-1; 9 bases map to TRBD1. CDR3 size: 14 residues. With V trimmed by 5 bases and J by 5 bases, 7 bases remained unmatched. Germline V lookup: CDR1 SGHRS, CDR2 YFSETQ. DNA of the CDR3: TGCGCCAGCAGTGTCGGGGACAGGGATACTGAAGCTTTCTTT. It yields the protein CASSVGDRDTEAFF.

This clonotype was observed a handful of times. A read error may produce the germline difference seen at one junction end. The rearrangement links TRBV24-1 to TRBJ2-1; TRBD2 aligns across 7 bases. Germline V gene lookup returns CDR1 KGHDR and CDR2 SFDVKD. This CDR3 has 13 amino acids. The DNA of the CDR3 is TGTTCCACCAGTGACCGGGACTACCGCGAGCAGTTCTTC. Protein sequence: CSTSDRDYREQFF.

This clonotype showed up many times. V and J are TRBV28 and TRBJ2-5; tentative D call: TRBD2 (5 bases). TRBJ2-7 explains the end of the DNA better; the J call may be wrong. This CDR3 is built from 13 residues. CDR1 and CDR2 (germline): MDHEN, SYDVKM. CDR3 coding DNA: TGTGCCAGCAGTTTAACGGGGATGGGCGAGCAGTACTTC. This gives the protein CASSLTGMGEQYF.

The chain couples TRBV5-1 to TRBJ1-1; TRBD1 agrees at 10 bases. The V gene end was trimmed by 4 bases and the J gene end by 1 base; junction bases not matched to a gene: 16. This CDR3 spans 19 amino acids. The germline V gene encodes CDR1 SGHRS and CDR2 YFSETQ. DNA for the CDR3: TGCGCCAGCAGCCTCCTTGGGCCCGGGACAGGGGCGACGAACACTGAAGCTTTCTTT. The encoded protein is CASSLLGPGTGATNTEAFF.

This clonotype was detected ten times or more. The chain employs TRBV4-3 and TRBJ2-1; D is uncertain. The V end was cut by 0 bases, the J end by 8 bases, with 8 bases between. CDR1 is LGHNA and CDR2 is YSLEER in the germline V gene. There are 13 residues in the CDR3. This CDR3 reads CASSQEPGDEQFF. As DNA, the CDR3 is TGCGCCAGCAGCCAAGAACCTGGAGATGAGCAGTTCTTC.

This clonotype was detected a few times. The chain joins TRBV4-3 to TRBJ2-5; a possible D gene is TRBD1 (5 bases). The V gene's germline CDR1 is LGHNA and CDR2 YSLEER. V lost 0 bases to trimming and J lost 2 bases, with 16 bases between them. This CDR3 region has 17 residues. The CDR3 reads CASSQDYQGRSQETQYF. The CDR3 nucleotides are TGCGCCAGCAGCCAAGATTACCAGGGTCGGAGTCAAGAGACCCAGTACTTC.

For this clonotype: Since a much larger clone is just one base distant, this may be a read error. The V and J genes are TRBV11-2 and TRBJ2-1; 9 bases match TRBD2. The assigned J gene may be wrong: the sequence end matches TRBJ2-7 better. CDR1 is SGHAT and CDR2 is FQNNGV in the germline V gene. The CDR3 runs to 16 residues. In DNA form, the CDR3 reads TGTGCCAGCAGCTTAGCGGCGGGGGGGCCTTACAATGAGCAGTACTTC. Protein sequence: CASSLAAGGPYNEQYF.

This chain joins TRBV29-1 and TRBJ2-2, with D tentatively TRBD2 (6 bases). The CDR3 consists of 13 residues. CDR1 and CDR2 from the germline V gene are SQVTM and ANQGSEA. Trimming cost V 6 bases and J 9 bases, with 17 bases left between them. CDR3 protein: CSVGGFGTRELFF. CDR3 bases: TGCAGCGTGGGGGGATTCGGGACCAGGGAGCTGTTTTTT.

This clonotype was recorded a few times. The CDR3 is CATGQGGGEQYF. Written as DNA, the CDR3 is TGTGCCACGGGACAGGGGGGAGGCGAGCAGTACTTC. This rearrangement joins TRBV6-5 to TRBJ2-4; 11 bases fit TRBD1. The DNA matches TRBJ2-7 better at its end, which makes the J call doubtful. The CDR3 totals 12 residues. Germline CDR1 is MNHEY and CDR2 is SVGAGI.

This clonotype was recorded once. The chain couples TRBV9 to TRBJ1-5; D gene uncertain. Trimming took 0 bases from V and 0 from J, leaving 7 bases between them. Germline V lookup: CDR1 SGDLS, CDR2 YYNGEE. This CDR3 region has 15 residues. This chain's CDR3 is CASSVGEFSNQPQHF. For the CDR3, the DNA is TGTGCCAGCAGCGTAGGTGAGTTTAGCAATCAGCCCCAGCATTTT.

On this clonotype: A read error may be the cause here, since a much bigger clone is one base away. The gene calls are TRBV29-1 and TRBJ2-7; TRBD2 matches at 7 bases. The germline CDR1 and CDR2 sequences are SQVTM and ANQGSEA. Trimming at V came to 6 bases and at J to 3 bases, leaving 5 bases not matched to a gene. The CDR3 runs 12 residues. As DNA, the CDR3 is TGCAGCGTCATCGGGACTAACTACGAGCAGTACTTC. Its translation is CSVIGTNYEQYF.

The V and J genes are TRBV12-3 or TRBV12-4 and TRBJ1-3; TRBD1 matches 10 bases. The ends lost 6 bases at V and 8 bases at J; junction bases unmatched: 10. The CDR3 sequence is 15 residues long. CDR3 in DNA: TGTGCCAGCAGCCCCTGGGACAGGGGTTTCGACACCATATATTTT. The encoded protein is CASSPWDRGFDTIYF.

The rearrangement joins TRBV5-1 to TRBJ2-3; D gene ambiguous. The V gene lost 5 bases and the J gene lost 6 bases, with 10 bases spanning the gap. This CDR3 has 12 amino acids. Germline assignment: CDR1 SGHRS and CDR2 YFSETQ. The CDR3 nucleotides are TGCGCCAGCAGTATTGCTGGGGATACGCAGTATTTT. It translates to CASSIAGDTQYF. The whole variable domain, remainder taken from reference TRBV5-1 and TRBJ2-3, is KAGVTQTPRYLIKTRGQQVTLSCSPISGHRSVSWYQQTPGQGLQFLFEYFSETQRNKGNFPGRFSGRQFSNSRSEMNVSTLELGDSALYLCASSIAGDTQYFGPGTRLTVL.

This clonotype was counted only a few times. V is TRBV11-2 and J is TRBJ2-2; tentatively, D is TRBD2 (5 bases). V dropped 3 bases and J dropped 3 bases, with 8 bases sitting between them. CDR1 is SGHAT, CDR2 FQNNGV, per germline. The CDR3 has 14 residues. CDR3 coding DNA: TGTGCCAGCAGCTTTCGAGGGTACACCGGGGAGCTGTTTTTT. Amino acids: CASSFRGYTGELFF.

This clonotype came up a few times. The chain joins TRBV2 to TRBJ2-7, with 10 bases aligning to TRBD1. The CDR3 is made up of 13 amino acids. The junction had 5 bases not matched to a gene; V was cut back by 5 bases and J by 7 bases. In germline, CDR1 is SNHLY, CDR2 FYNNEI. CDR3 protein: CASSSQGQGEQYF. CDR3 DNA sequence: TGTGCCAGCAGTTCCCAGGGACAGGGGGAGCAGTACTTC.

The sample holds a few counts of this clonotype. V gene TRBV4-3 combines with J gene TRBJ2-1, with TRBD2 matching over 10 bases. This CDR3 region has 17 residues. Germline lookup yields CDR1 LGHNA and CDR2 YSLEER. The ends lost 4 bases at V and 7 bases at J; junction bases unmatched: 13. The CDR3: CASSPILAGGMVNEQFF. CDR3 coding DNA: TGCGCCAGCAGCCCAATCTTAGCGGGAGGAATGGTAAATGAGCAGTTCTTC.

Worth noting for this clonotype: This may stem from a read error, because a much larger clone lies one nucleotide away. The chain employs TRBV5-1 and TRBJ1-2; D unresolved. The CDR3 consists of 15 residues. Germline V gives CDR1 SGHRS, CDR2 YFSETQ. The chain's CDR3 is CASSLVAGVNYGHTF. DNA of the CDR3: TGCGCCAGCAGCTTGGTGGCAGGCGTAAACTATGGCCACACCTTC.

This clonotype was observed a handful of times. The rearrangement joins TRBV4-1 to TRBJ1-5; D is uncertain. The V end lost 4 bases, the J end lost 3 bases, and 13 bases lay between the germline ends. Looked up from germline, CDR1 is MGHRA and CDR2 is YSYEKL. This CDR3 region has 15 residues. CDR3 residues: CASSPFGDPNQPQHF. CDR3 sequence (DNA): TGCGCCAGCAGCCCGTTTGGGGATCCCAATCAGCCCCAGCATTTT.

The chain recombines TRBV7-3 with TRBJ1-1; D is ambiguous. CDR3 size: 13 residues. Per germline, CDR1 SGHTA and CDR2 FQGTGA. Trimming cost V 6 bases and J 0 bases, with 8 bases left between them. The CDR3 sequence is CASSVAMNTEAFF. The CDR3 bases are TGTGCCAGCAGTGTGGCCATGAACACTGAAGCTTTCTTT.

This chain joins TRBV7-2 and TRBJ1-4; the D gene is possibly TRBD1 (5 bases). Trimming cost V 7 bases and J 8 bases, with 20 bases left between them. Germline-derived CDR1 and CDR2 are SGHTA and FQGNSA. The CDR3 has 15 amino acids. The CDR3 DNA follows: TGTGCCAGCAACTTCCCGGGAGCAAGGGGAGAAAAACTGTTTTTT. Its protein is CASNFPGARGEKLFF.

About this clonotype itself: A single base separates this from a much larger clone, so it may be a read error. The V gene is TRBV6-5, the J gene TRBJ2-3, with 9 bases matching TRBD2. The V gene's germline CDR1 is MNHEY and CDR2 SVGAGI. V was pared by 6 bases and J by 2 bases, with 6 bases of the junction left unmatched. The CDR3 is 15 residues long. The CDR3: CASRSLAGDTDTQYF. Written as DNA, the CDR3 is TGTGCCAGCAGGTCCTTAGCGGGGGACACAGATACGCAGTATTTT.

This clonotype is a singleton in its sample. The V gene is TRBV9, the J gene TRBJ2-5; unclear D gene. The CDR3 totals 12 residues. Trimming removed 0 bases from V and 5 bases from J, with 5 bases in between. The germline V gene has CDR1 SGDLS and CDR2 YYNGEE. Here the CDR3 DNA reads TGTGCCAGCAGCGTAGAATTGGAGACCCAGTACTTC. The encoded protein is CASSVELETQYF. The whole variable domain, remainder taken from reference TRBV9 and TRBJ2-5, is DSGVTQTPKHLITATGQRVTLRCSPRSGDLSVYWYQQSLDQGLQFLIQYYNGEERAKGNILERFSAQQFPDLHSELNLSSLELGDSALYFCASSVELETQYFGPGTRLLVL.

The J gene is TRBJ2-7, the V gene TRBV6-5; D perhaps matches TRBD2 (6 bases). Trimming left V 8 bases short and J 2 bases short, with 16 bases between. This CDR3 has 14 amino acids. Germline V gives CDR1 MNHEY, CDR2 SVGAGI. The CDR3 DNA is TGTGCCAGCGGCGGGACTGCTCCCCCCTACGAGCAGTACTTC. Translated, it gives CASGGTAPPYEQYF.